Presented here are 7 T cell receptor beta chains from one specimen sequenced in a study of shared clonotypes between healthy human individuals. Data came from immunoSEQ multiplex PCR; TCRdb stores just in-frame clones and leaves some out. This table has around 500,000 clones, 70% to 80% appearing once. The sample consisted of PBMCs. Receptors were obtained from a woman in her thirties or forties in good health. Some clones in this sample may be carry-over from other donors' samples.

This chain uses TRBV29-1 with TRBJ2-5; TRBD2 is a possible D gene (5 bases). The germline gives CDR1 SQVTM, CDR2 ANQGSEA. The V and J ends lost 4 bases and 1 base respectively, with 10 bases between them. CDR3 length: 13 amino acids. The CDR3 DNA reads as TGCAGCGTTGCGGACGGGGTCCAAGAGACCCAGTACTTC. Its translation is CSVADGVQETQYF.

J is TRBJ2-1 and V is TRBV10-3; D perhaps matches TRBD2 (6 bases). The V and J ends lost 6 bases and 0 bases respectively, with 15 bases between them. Germline V gives CDR1 ENHRY, CDR2 SYGVKD. This CDR3 is 16 amino acids long. The CDR3 DNA reads TGTGCCATCAGAGACAATAGCGGCCCCTCCTACAATGAGCAGTTCTTC. Its translation: CAIRDNSGPSYNEQFF.

A few counts support this clone. V is TRBV19 and J is TRBJ1-1, with D perhaps TRBD1 (5 bases). CDR1 is LNHDA, CDR2 SQIVND, per germline (reference sequence). The V end lost 3 bases, the J end lost 6 bases, and 8 bases lay between the germline ends. CDR3 length: 12 residues. The CDR3 sequence: CASSMGGAEAFF. Here the CDR3 DNA reads TGTGCCAGTAGTATGGGGGGAGCTGAAGCTTTCTTT.

As regards this clone: Other DNA sequences within the sample encode an identical CDR3. The chain employs TRBV6-6 and TRBJ2-3; D gene ambiguous. V lost 2 bases and J lost 3, with 9 bases in between. Germline values: CDR1 MNHNY, CDR2 SVGAGI (reference sequence). The CDR3 length is 14 residues. The chain's CDR3 is CASSYRDSTDTQYF. The CDR3 bases are TGTGCCAGCAGTTACAGGGATAGTACAGATACGCAGTATTTT.

The chain has TRBV6-1 and TRBJ1-3; D not certain. CDR3 size: 13 residues. From germline, CDR1 is MNHNS and CDR2 SASEGT. V lost 6 bases and J 0 bases, leaving 6 bases between the germline ends. CDR3 protein: CASSLRSGNTIYF. The CDR3 DNA reads as TGTGCCAGCAGCCTGCGCTCTGGAAACACCATATATTTT.

This clone was counted a few times. The chain employs TRBV6-1 and TRBJ1-2, with D possibly TRBD1 on 5 matching bases. The CDR3 covers 12 residues. Trimming took 8 bases from V and 8 from J, leaving 15 bases between them. Looked up from germline, CDR1 is MNHNS and CDR2 is SASEGT. The CDR3 DNA follows: TGTGCCAGCCGGGGCGCGTTTGTCGGCTACACCTTC. Translated: CASRGAFVGYTF.

The chain carries TRBV25-1 and TRBJ1-2; TRBD1 is a possible D gene (6 bases). The germline gives CDR1 MGHDK, CDR2 SYGVNS. The CDR3 is 11 residues long. Deletions cut 5 bases from V and 13 bases from J, with 14 bases between. The CDR3 spells CASSSPGHVTF. For the CDR3, the DNA is TGTGCCAGCAGTTCCCCGGGACATGTCACCTTC.